The T cell receptor (beta chain) described here comes from a study of blood T cells in healthy people across ages. Study-wide results and limits: When one million T cells were used, diversity estimates were thought to be underestimates. Naive and antigen-experienced cells could not be conclusively compared, given unsorted PBMCs.

Germline CDR1 LGHNA, CDR2 YSLEER. The V end lost 1 base, the J end lost 0 bases, and 10 bases lay between the germline ends. This CDR3 is 16 amino acids long. A sample-barcoded 5' primer and a J-beta primer mix were used in a second PCR of about 6 to 11 cycles. TCRdb re-derived calls from the 5' RACE reads in MiXCR, one entry per CDR3 protein. Seen here are over 600,000 distinct CDR3 sequences, roughly 21% observed once, and the top ten hold roughly 3.7%. As to this clonotype: Its antigen is currently unknown.

The material sequenced was blood. This clonotype was obtained from a man between 70 and 80 years old in good health. V and J are TRBV4-3 and TRBJ2-1; TRBD2 might be the D (6 bases). The CDR3 coding sequence is TGCGCCAGCAGCCAAGCATCTAGCGTCTCCTACAATGAGCAGTTCTTC. The encoded protein is CASSQASSVSYNEQFF.